Below, 17 T cell receptor beta chains from the same sample are listed, as sequenced in a study of T cell changes during pregnancy in multiple sclerosis. The data were produced by immunoSEQ multiplex PCR, yet TCRdb's version contains in-frame clones alone and is incomplete. The sample gives 39,000 or so clones, 80% to 95% of which show up once; approximately 0.36% is in the top ten. The material sequenced was CD4+ T cells from peripheral blood mononuclear cells, taken after pregnancy. The receptors derive from a female donor in good health, enrolled as a control in a pregnancy study.

The chain couples TRBV5-1 to TRBJ1-4; D is perhaps TRBD1 (6 bases). V was trimmed by 4 bases and J by 3 bases, leaving 13 bases between them. The CDR3 has 15 residues. Germline loops: CDR1 SGHRS, CDR2 YFSETQ. CDR3 region: CASSPSGAPNEKLFF. CDR3 sequence (DNA): TGCGCCAGCAGCCCGTCAGGGGCCCCTAATGAAAAACTGTTTTTT.

This CDR3 reads CAISDGLAGGYEQYF. CDR3 bases: TGTGCCATCAGTGACGGACTAGCGGGGGGCTACGAGCAGTACTTC. The chain employs TRBV10-3 and TRBJ2-7; TRBD2 agrees at 14 bases. Trimming took 3 bases from V and 3 from J; bases not matched to a gene: 1. This CDR3 has 15 amino acids. Germline V CDR1 and CDR2: ENHRY, SYGVKD.

This CDR3 is CAWTRQGSSYNEQFF. CDR3 in DNA: TGTGCCTGGACTAGACAGGGCTCCAGCTACAATGAGCAGTTCTTC. J is TRBJ2-1 and V is TRBV30; 7 nucleotides agree with TRBD1. The CDR3 has 15 amino acids. CDR1 GTSNPN and CDR2 SVGIG come from the germline V gene (reference sequence). V shed 4 bases, J shed 3 bases, and the junction held 9 bases outside the gene matches.

V is TRBV6-4 and J is TRBJ2-1; 10 bases fit TRBD2. V lost 4 bases and J lost 9; bases outside the gene matches: 3. CDR1 MRHNA and CDR2 SNTAGT come from the germline V gene. This CDR3 contains 13 residues. CDR3 amino acids: CASSVGLAAEQFF. The CDR3 DNA reads as TGTGCCAGCAGTGTCGGACTAGCGGCTGAGCAGTTCTTC.

This clone has a single count. The chain recombines TRBV6-1 with TRBJ1-1; D is unresolved. Trimming shortened V by 7 bases and J by 0 bases, and 12 bases separated the two germline ends. The germline V gene has CDR1 MNHNS and CDR2 SASEGT. The CDR3 is made up of 14 amino acids. CDR3 in DNA: TGTGCCAGCACCGGGGAGCTTATGAACACTGAAGCTTTCTTT. This translates into CASTGELMNTEAFF.

J is TRBJ1-4 and V is TRBV10-3; D is unclear. There are 14 residues in the CDR3. V dropped 1 base and J dropped 3 bases, with 6 bases sitting between them. CDR1 and CDR2 (germline): ENHRY, SYGVKD. CDR3 residues: CAISEFGSNEKLFF. In nucleotides, the CDR3 is TGTGCCATCAGTGAGTTCGGGTCTAATGAAAAACTGTTTTTT.

In its sample, this clone was seen a few times. This chain joins TRBV7-9 and TRBJ1-2; D possibly corresponds to TRBD1 (5 bases). The CDR3 length is 14 residues. With 5 bases removed from V and 4 bases from J, the gap between germline ends came to 14 bases. CDR1 and CDR2 (germline): SEHNR, FQNEAQ (reference sequence). CDR3 in amino acids: CASSQGGEGYGYTF. The CDR3 DNA is TGTGCCAGCAGCCAGGGCGGGGAAGGCTATGGCTACACCTTC.

V gene TRBV25-1 combines with J gene TRBJ2-5; D is perhaps TRBD1 (5 bases). Trimming pared 3 bases from V and 4 bases from J, leaving 15 bases between. CDR3 length: 15 amino acids. Germline V lookup: CDR1 MGHDK, CDR2 SYGVNS. The CDR3 nucleotides are TGTGCCAGCAGTGACGGCAGTGGGGCCCGAGAGACCCAGTACTTC. Protein: CASSDGSGARETQYF.

The CDR3 sequence is CASSLSRGFEAFF. In DNA form, the CDR3 reads TGTGCCAGCAGTTTATCACGGGGGTTTGAAGCTTTCTTT. The chain is built from TRBV27 and TRBJ1-1; D might be TRBD1 (5 bases). This CDR3 contains 13 residues. V was cut by 0 bases and J by 7 bases, with 9 bases left in between. The germline CDR1 and CDR2 sequences are MNHEY and SMNVEV (reference sequence).

The chain recombines TRBV29-1 with TRBJ2-5; possibly TRBD2 for D (6 bases). Between the trimmed V and J ends, which lost 8 bases and 7 bases, there was a span of 11 bases. Germline V CDR1 and CDR2: SQVTM, ANQGSEA. There are 10 residues in the CDR3. The CDR3 bases are TGCAGCCTATTGGAGGGGACCCAGTACTTC. Translated, it gives CSLLEGTQYF.

The chain joins TRBV5-4 to TRBJ2-6; a weak D match, TRBD2 (5 bases). Germline V CDR1 and CDR2: SGHNT, YYREEE (reference sequence). V shed 2 bases and J shed 0 bases, with 6 bases lying between them. This CDR3 has 15 residues. The CDR3 sequence: CASSFGDSGANVLTF. CDR3 DNA: TGTGCCAGCAGCTTCGGGGACTCTGGGGCCAACGTCCTGACTTTC.

CDR3: CASSSGQGRHEQYF. Written as DNA, the CDR3 is TGTGCCAGCAGTAGCGGACAGGGTCGGCACGAGCAGTACTTC. The chain joins TRBV25-1 to TRBJ2-7; 8 bases align to TRBD1. CDR1 is MGHDK and CDR2 is SYGVNS in the germline V gene. This CDR3 is built from 14 residues. The J segment lost 5 bases and the V segment lost 5 bases, leaving 8 bases of the junction unmatched.

The rearrangement joins TRBV18 to TRBJ1-2, with TRBD1 matching 8 bases. This CDR3 contains 14 residues. V shed 3 bases, J shed 8 bases, and the junction held 8 bases outside the gene matches. Germline V gene data show CDR1 as KGHSH and CDR2 as LQKENI. In nucleotides, the CDR3 is TGTGCCAGCTCACCCCCGACAGGGGCAGGAGGCTACACCTTC. Its protein product is CASSPPTGAGGYTF.

The V and J genes are TRBV5-1 and TRBJ2-1; TRBD1 might be the D (6 bases). This CDR3 is 15 amino acids long. The V gene's germline CDR1 is SGHRS and CDR2 YFSETQ. V was shortened by 6 bases and J by 5 bases, with 18 bases between the two germline ends. CDR3 in amino acids: CASTTRGDRNNEQFF. The DNA of the CDR3 is TGCGCCAGCACCACAAGGGGCGACAGGAACAATGAGCAGTTCTTC.

The chain links TRBV5-6 to TRBJ2-5; possibly TRBD1 for D (5 bases). The V end lost 5 bases, the J end lost 0 bases, and 8 bases lay between the germline ends. The V gene's germline CDR1 is SGHDT and CDR2 YYEEEE. The CDR3 has 13 residues. This CDR3 reads CASRRTNQETQYF. CDR3 DNA: TGTGCCAGCAGACGGACAAACCAAGAGACCCAGTACTTC.

V is TRBV5-4 and J is TRBJ1-6; 8 bases map to TRBD1. V lost 4 bases, J lost 8 bases, and 8 bases stayed unmatched. The length of the CDR3 is 15 residues. Germline CDR1 and CDR2: SGHNT and YYREEE (reference sequence). The CDR3 loop reads CASSARQGRDSPLHF. The CDR3 DNA follows: TGTGCCAGCAGCGCCCGACAGGGGAGGGATTCACCCCTCCACTTT.

The rearrangement links TRBV9 to TRBJ1-2; 10 positions match TRBD1. The CDR3 runs to 14 residues. The trim removed 2 bases at V and 7 bases at J, leaving 5 bases unmatched. CDR1 and CDR2 from the germline V gene are SGDLS and YYNGEE. CDR3 sequence (DNA): TGTGCCAGCAGCGTTGGGACAGGGGTGGCTGGCTACACCTTC. As protein: CASSVGTGVAGYTF.